The present T cell receptor beta chain was sequenced within a study of shared clonotypes between healthy human individuals. The assay used deep level. The data were produced by immunoSEQ multiplex PCR, yet TCRdb's version contains in-frame clones alone and is incomplete. Counted here are hundreds of thousands of clones, 85% to 95% occurring once; the ten biggest clones make up over 0.095%. Study outcomes and limitations: Among a handful of donors, approximately 4.6% of naive CD4 clonotypes were found in common. The generation probabilities recorded for non-shared clonotypes fell below those of clonotypes shared by all four donors.

The naive CD8 population came from CD45RO-negative cells selected for CCR7, without terminally differentiated effector memory CD45RA+ cells. V lost 5 bases and J lost 5, with 19 bases in between. This CDR3 contains 15 residues. The V gene's germline CDR1 is SEHNR and CDR2 FQNEAQ (reference sequence). About this clone: Its specificity is unknown.

This chain connects TRBV7-9 to TRBJ2-7; D may correspond to TRBD1 or TRBD2 (5 bases each). Sequencing input: naive CD8+ T cells sorted from blood. The receptor comes from a woman in her twenties or thirties in good health. The CDR3 protein is CASSPLRGALDEQYF. In DNA form, the CDR3 reads TGTGCCAGCAGCCCGCTGAGGGGAGCCTTGGACGAGCAGTACTTC.